The 19 T cell receptor beta chains reported below all come from one sample, sequenced in a study of Ad26.COV2.S vaccination and SARS-CoV-2 variants. Treatment defined: around 19 received Ad26.COV2.S at low or high dose, single or two shots; a few received placebo; per-sample allocation not given. Collection of samples fell on day 63 after the first vaccine or placebo injection. Profiling relied on immunoSEQ multiplex PCR, and the TCRdb table lists in-frame clones only, not all of them. The sample consists of 300,000 to 350,000 clones, over 80% of them appearing once. Sequenced here: peripheral blood, sampled in a trial of Ad26.COV2.S vaccine versus placebo. These receptors were collected from a person between 18 and 65 years old who received the Ad26.COV2.S COVID-19 vaccine or a placebo.

The rearrangement joins TRBV5-1 to TRBJ1-6; D remains ambiguous. This CDR3 is built from 17 residues. Germline V gene lookup returns CDR1 SGHRS and CDR2 YFSETQ. Trimming shortened V by 0 bases and J by 0 bases, and 10 bases separated the two germline ends. In nucleotides, the CDR3 is TGCGCCAGCAGCTTGGGGCGGACGAGCTCCTATAATTCACCCCTCCACTTT. Translated, it gives CASSLGRTSSYNSPLHF.

V usage is TRBV9 and J usage is TRBJ1-1; D is ambiguous. Between the trimmed V and J ends, which lost 4 bases and 6 bases, there was a span of 10 bases. Per germline, CDR1 SGDLS and CDR2 YYNGEE. The CDR3 consists of 12 residues. The CDR3 here is CASSPQRAEAFF. The CDR3 nucleotides are TGTGCCAGCAGCCCCCAAAGGGCTGAAGCTTTCTTT.

V is TRBV6-5 and J is TRBJ1-1; D unresolved. CDR3 size: 14 residues. Germline lookup yields CDR1 MNHEY and CDR2 SVGAGI. Trimming left V 2 bases short and J 0 bases short, with 7 bases between. Here the CDR3 reads CASSYSFMNTEAFF. The CDR3 bases are TGTGCCAGCAGTTACAGTTTCATGAACACTGAAGCTTTCTTT.

The rearrangement links TRBV7-6 to TRBJ2-1; TRBD1 matches 12 bases. J lost 5 bases, V lost 2 bases, and 10 bases had no gene match. CDR3 length: 18 amino acids. The germline gives CDR1 SGHVS, CDR2 FNYEAQ. The chain's CDR3 is CASSLLQGGQGAHNEQFF. Written as DNA, the CDR3 is TGTGCCAGCAGCTTACTCCAGGGGGGACAGGGGGCCCACAATGAGCAGTTCTTC.

The chain carries TRBV19 and TRBJ2-3; 8 nucleotides match TRBD1. The CDR3 length is 18 residues. CDR1 and CDR2 from the germline V gene are LNHDA and SQIVND (reference sequence). The J segment lost 5 bases and the V segment lost 3 bases, leaving 16 bases of the junction unmatched. CDR3 loop: CASSIGPGGTGMGDTQYF. The CDR3 nucleotides are TGTGCCAGTAGTATTGGGCCAGGGGGCACAGGGATGGGAGATACGCAGTATTTT. Complete variable domain (other parts from reference TRBV19 and TRBJ2-3): DGGITQSPKYLFRKEGQNVTLSCEQNLNHDAMYWYRQDPGQGLRLIYYSQIVNDFQKGDIAEGYSVSREKKESFPLTVTSAQKNPTAFYLCASSIGPGGTGMGDTQYFGPGTRLTVL.

J is TRBJ2-7 and V is TRBV20-1, with 13 bases lining up with TRBD2. Trimming removed 3 bases from V and 2 bases from J; junction bases left unmatched: 7. The length of the CDR3 is 16 residues. Germline CDR1 and CDR2: DFQATT and SNEGSKA (reference sequence). In DNA form, the CDR3 reads TGCAGTGCTAGTGCATGGACTAGCGGGGGTCCCTACGAGCAGTACTTC. Its protein is CSASAWTSGGPYEQYF.

V usage is TRBV6-6 and J usage is TRBJ2-2; 9 positions agree with TRBD1. From germline, CDR1 is MNHNY and CDR2 SVGAGI (reference sequence). With V trimmed by 4 bases and J by 6 bases, 9 bases remained unmatched. The CDR3 has 16 residues. The CDR3 spells CASSFPGTGRAGELFF. CDR3 bases: TGTGCCAGCAGTTTCCCAGGGACAGGGCGCGCCGGGGAGCTGTTTTTT.

The chain carries TRBV20-1 and TRBJ1-2; D is uncertain. The CDR3 has 10 residues. Germline loops: CDR1 DFQATT, CDR2 SNEGSKA (reference sequence). Trimming left V 5 bases short and J 4 bases short, with 5 bases between. CDR3 loop: CSAPIYGYTF. CDR3 bases: TGCAGTGCTCCCATCTATGGCTACACCTTC.

V and J are TRBV19 and TRBJ1-5; D call uncertain. Looked up from germline, CDR1 is LNHDA and CDR2 is SQIVND (reference sequence). The CDR3 loop spans 14 amino acids. V gave up 9 bases and J gave up 10 bases, with 22 bases separating them. CDR3 sequence (DNA): TGTGCCAGGAAACACTCCTGGGAAAGGGAACCCCAGCATTTT. Residues: CARKHSWEREPQHF. The variable domain in full, completed from reference TRBV19 and TRBJ1-5, reads DGGITQSPKYLFRKEGQNVTLSCEQNLNHDAMYWYRQDPGQGLRLIYYSQIVNDFQKGDIAEGYSVSREKKESFPLTVTSAQKNPTAFYLCARKHSWEREPQHFGDGTRLSIL.

The chain links TRBV3-1 (or the pseudogene TRBV3-2) to TRBJ2-3, with 8 bases aligning to TRBD2. J lost 10 bases, V lost 3 bases, and 6 bases had no gene match. CDR1 and CDR2 from the germline V gene are LGHDT and YNNKEL (reference sequence). The CDR3 has 13 residues. Here the CDR3 reads CASSHEPGLAQYF. CDR3 nucleotide sequence: TGTGCCAGCAGCCACGAACCGGGACTAGCGCAGTATTTT.

J is TRBJ1-2 and V is TRBV3-1 (or the pseudogene TRBV3-2), with a possible D match to TRBD1 (6 bases). CDR1 is LGHDT and CDR2 is YNNKEL in the germline V gene (reference sequence). V was clipped by 0 bases and J by 8 bases, with 13 bases between them. The CDR3 is 14 residues long. The CDR3 spells CASSQDRGGRGYTF. CDR3 in DNA: TGTGCCAGCAGCCAAGATCGTGGGGGGCGCGGCTACACCTTC.

The chain recombines TRBV18 with TRBJ1-5, with D possibly matching TRBD1 (6 bases). This CDR3 has 15 amino acids. Germline CDR1 is KGHSH and CDR2 is LQKENI. Trimming cost V 3 bases and J 3 bases, with 12 bases left between them. CDR3 bases: TGTGCCAGCTCACCCCCGGGGGCTCTCAATCAGCCCCAGCATTTT. Translating it yields CASSPPGALNQPQHF.

The chain carries TRBV5-4 and TRBJ1-4, with D tentatively TRBD1 (6 bases). CDR1 is SGHNT, CDR2 YYREEE, per germline (reference sequence). The length of the CDR3 is 15 residues. V was cut by 4 bases and J by 5 bases, with 15 bases left in between. CDR3 nucleotide sequence: TGTGCCAGCAGCCTCGAAGTGGGGGGCAATGAAAAACTGTTTTTT. Protein product: CASSLEVGGNEKLFF.

This clone was seen only a few times. J is TRBJ1-4 and V is TRBV4-2; D is ambiguous. Trimming cost V 0 bases and J 5 bases, with 10 bases left between them. The CDR3 is 15 residues long. Germline loops: CDR1 LGHNA, CDR2 YNFKEQ. CDR3 nucleotide sequence: TGTGCCAGCAGCCAAGATGAAGGTTACAATGAAAAACTGTTTTTT. Residues: CASSQDEGYNEKLFF.

The chain links TRBV12-3 or TRBV12-4 to TRBJ2-1; the D gene is possibly TRBD2 (6 bases). V lost 6 bases, J lost 9 bases, and 15 bases lay in between. The CDR3 spans 13 residues. This CDR3 reads CASSEPGLSEQFF. For the CDR3, the DNA is TGTGCCAGCAGCGAGCCGGGACTCAGTGAGCAGTTCTTC.

The V and J genes are TRBV2 and TRBJ1-4; TRBD1 matches 11 bases. CDR1 is SNHLY, CDR2 FYNNEI, per germline. Germline trimming cut 1 base from V and 6 bases from J; bases unmatched to any gene: 4. The CDR3 totals 16 residues. The CDR3 reads CASSEVLGQGDEKLFF. CDR3 DNA: TGTGCCAGCAGTGAAGTCCTGGGACAGGGGGATGAAAAACTGTTTTTT.

This clone was seen a few times. This chain connects TRBV5-1 to TRBJ2-7; tentatively, D is TRBD1 or TRBD2 (5 bases each). Trimming removed 5 bases at V and 0 bases at J, with 12 bases between. The CDR3 has 14 amino acids. Germline CDR1 reads SGHRS; CDR2 reads YFSETQ. The CDR3 DNA sequence: TGCGCCAGCAGTCCAGGGACCACCTCCTACGAGCAGTACTTC. Translated, it gives CASSPGTTSYEQYF. Full variable domain (outside the CDR3, taken from reference TRBV5-1 and TRBJ2-7): KAGVTQTPRYLIKTRGQQVTLSCSPISGHRSVSWYQQTPGQGLQFLFEYFSETQRNKGNFPGRFSGRQFSNSRSEMNVSTLELGDSALYLCASSPGTTSYEQYFGPGTRLTVT.

The rearrangement uses TRBV19 and TRBJ1-5, with a weak D call TRBD1 (6 bases). CDR3 length: 16 residues. Germline lookup yields CDR1 LNHDA and CDR2 SQIVND (reference sequence). Trimming shortened V by 1 base and J by 7 bases, and 17 bases separated the two germline ends. CDR3 nucleotides: TGTGCCAGTAGTATAGTCGGCAGGGGTTCGGGCCAGCCCCAGCATTTT. Residues: CASSIVGRGSGQPQHF.

The V and J genes are TRBV2 and TRBJ1-5; D may be TRBD1 (5 bases). Germline V gene sequence: CDR1 SNHLY, CDR2 FYNNEI. Trimming cost V 8 bases and J 7 bases, with 15 bases left between them. The CDR3 sequence is 13 residues long. CDR3 sequence (DNA): TGTGCCAGCGATAGGGGCGCGGGACAGCCCCAGCATTTT. Amino acids: CASDRGAGQPQHF.